The subject of this entry is one T cell receptor (beta chain). Its antigen is as yet unknown. These data originate in a study of graft-versus-host responses after intestinal transplantation. Study as a whole: Transplantation in recipients was multivisceral, liver-intestinal, or isolated intestinal. All recipients got anti-thymocyte globulin induction, then tacrolimus and steroids for three to four years.

Clones were sequenced by immunoSEQ multiplex PCR, and TCRdb holds only the in-frame ones, with some missing. The sample lists some 140,000 clones, 85% to 95% occurring once. General study points: Graft-donor T cell macrochimerism coincided with high graft-versus-host to host-versus-graft clonal ratios in allografts. Among recipient marrow samples, GvH clones were found; some appeared first in ileum or blood.

The V end was cut by 1 base, the J end by 5 bases, with 12 bases between. Germline values: CDR1 SGHTA, CDR2 FQGNSA. The CDR3 has 15 residues. The specimen comprised unstimulated CD4+ T cells sorted from spleen or lymph node cells, sampled before intestinal transplant. The rearrangement joins TRBV7-2 to TRBJ2-4; D might be TRBD1 (6 bases). The TCR sequence derives from a human donor who received an intestinal transplant. The CDR3 spells CASSLEVWGQNIQYF. The CDR3 DNA sequence: TGTGCCAGCAGCTTAGAGGTCTGGGGGCAAAACATTCAGTACTTC.